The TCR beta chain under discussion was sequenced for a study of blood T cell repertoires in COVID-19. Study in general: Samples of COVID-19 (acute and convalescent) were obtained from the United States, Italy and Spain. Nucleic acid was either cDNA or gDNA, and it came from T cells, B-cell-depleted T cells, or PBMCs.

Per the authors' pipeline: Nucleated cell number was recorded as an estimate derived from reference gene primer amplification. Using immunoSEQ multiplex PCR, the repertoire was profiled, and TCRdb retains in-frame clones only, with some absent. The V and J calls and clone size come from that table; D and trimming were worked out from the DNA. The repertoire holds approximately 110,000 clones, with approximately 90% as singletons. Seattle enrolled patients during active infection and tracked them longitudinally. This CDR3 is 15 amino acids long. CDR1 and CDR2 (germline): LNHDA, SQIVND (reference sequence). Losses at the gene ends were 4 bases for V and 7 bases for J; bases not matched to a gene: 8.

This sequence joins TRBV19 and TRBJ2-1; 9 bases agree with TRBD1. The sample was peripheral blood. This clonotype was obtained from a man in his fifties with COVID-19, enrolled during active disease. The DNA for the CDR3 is TGTGCCAGTAGTACCCGGGACAGGGAGGGGAATGAGCAGTTCTTC. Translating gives CASSTRDREGNEQFF. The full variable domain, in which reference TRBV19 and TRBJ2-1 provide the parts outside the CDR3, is DGGITQSPKYLFRKEGQNVTLSCEQNLNHDAMYWYRQDPGQGLRLIYYSQIVNDFQKGDIAEGYSVSREKKESFPLTVTSAQKNPTAFYLCASSTRDREGNEQFFGPGTRLTVL.